This entry lists 14 T cell receptor beta chains sequenced from one sample in a study of cytomegalovirus exposure and HLA in healthy donors. Repertoires were generated with immunoSEQ multiplex PCR, while TCRdb's copy carries only in-frame clones and drops some. The table shows 200,000 or so clones, with approximately 80% occurring only once. Sequencing input: PBMCs. The receptors stem from a man aged 18 to 30 in good health and CMV-seropositive.

V gene TRBV27 combines with J gene TRBJ2-7, with TRBD2 matching over 12 bases. Germline V lookup: CDR1 MNHEY, CDR2 SMNVEV (reference sequence). The CDR3 is made up of 15 amino acids. The V and J ends lost 5 bases and 4 bases, in that order; junction bases with no gene match: 6. The CDR3 DNA sequence: TGTGCCAGCAGTCGACTAGCGGGAGTAGAGTACGAGCAGTACTTC. Protein: CASSRLAGVEYEQYF.

The rearrangement joins TRBV27 to TRBJ2-7, with D tentatively TRBD1 (6 bases). Between the trimmed V and J ends, which lost 6 bases and 0 bases, there was a span of 9 bases. Per the germline V gene, CDR1 is MNHEY and CDR2 is SMNVEV (reference sequence). This CDR3 is built from 13 residues. Here the CDR3 DNA reads TGTGCCAGCAGCCCGGACAGCTCCTACGAGCAGTACTTC. It yields the protein CASSPDSSYEQYF.

This clone was picked up one time. The chain combines TRBV6-4 with TRBJ2-1; 15 bases line up with TRBD2. CDR1 and CDR2 (germline): MRHNA, SNTAGT. V dropped 5 bases and J dropped 7; count of bases not matched to a gene: 3. There are 15 residues in the CDR3. The CDR3 DNA reads as TGTGCCAGCAGTACCGGGACTAGCGGGGGGAATGAGCAGTTCTTC. Protein: CASSTGTSGGNEQFF.

V is TRBV28 and J is TRBJ1-5, with 9 bases that match TRBD1. The CDR3 is 14 amino acids. Unmatched junction bases numbered 0, after V lost 4 bases and J lost 2 bases. Germline V CDR1 and CDR2: MDHEN, SYDVKM. In DNA, the CDR3 is TGTGCCAGCAGTTGGGACAGGGGCAATCAGCCCCAGCATTTT. As protein: CASSWDRGNQPQHF.

The chain carries TRBV5-4 and TRBJ2-2; 9 nucleotides match TRBD1. Trimming at V came to 3 bases and at J to 2 bases, leaving 5 bases not matched to a gene. This CDR3 has 16 residues. Germline CDR1 SGHNT, CDR2 YYREEE (reference sequence). The CDR3, as DNA: TGTGCCAGCAGCTCCGCGGGACAGGGAAACACCGGGGAGCTGTTTTTT. It translates to CASSSAGQGNTGELFF.

J is TRBJ1-2 and V is TRBV6-1; 9 bases align to TRBD1. Per the germline V gene, CDR1 is MNHNS and CDR2 is SASEGT. The J segment lost 8 bases and the V segment lost 5 bases, leaving 6 bases of the junction unmatched. The CDR3 is made up of 13 amino acids. The CDR3 loop is CASSPDRGRGYTF. DNA of the CDR3: TGTGCCAGCAGTCCGGACAGGGGACGAGGCTACACCTTC.

This chain joins TRBV7-2 and TRBJ2-3; 9 nucleotides line up with TRBD2. The germline V gene encodes CDR1 SGHTA and CDR2 FQGNSA. The CDR3 totals 17 residues. V trimming: 1 base; J trimming: 0 bases; junction bases outside the gene matches: 5. CDR3 sequence: CASSLVGLAVSTDTQYF. CDR3 sequence (DNA): TGTGCCAGCAGCTTAGTGGGACTAGCAGTGAGCACAGATACGCAGTATTTT.

This rearrangement joins TRBV2 to TRBJ1-3; D may be TRBD1 (5 bases). The CDR3 consists of 15 residues. Germline V gene sequence: CDR1 SNHLY, CDR2 FYNNEI. Trimming took 8 bases from V and 0 from J, leaving 14 bases between them. The CDR3 reads CASLTGRSSGNTIYF. The CDR3 DNA reads TGTGCCAGCCTTACAGGCCGAAGCTCTGGAAACACCATATATTTT.

The V call is TRBV19, the J call TRBJ1-2; 9 bases line up with TRBD1. V lost 3 bases, J lost 3 bases, and 8 bases stayed unmatched. Germline CDR1 is LNHDA and CDR2 is SQIVND (reference sequence). The CDR3 has 16 amino acids. The CDR3 loop is CASSIVTGGRDYGYTF. The CDR3 DNA is TGTGCCAGTAGTATCGTGACAGGGGGACGTGACTATGGCTACACCTTC.

The rearrangement uses TRBV6-1 and TRBJ2-1; perhaps TRBD1 as D (6 bases). The V and J ends lost 3 bases and 9 bases respectively, with 15 bases between them. Germline loops: CDR1 MNHNS, CDR2 SASEGT. The CDR3 consists of 14 residues. CDR3 region: CASSDTIQGSEQFF. In DNA form, the CDR3 reads TGTGCCAGCAGTGATACCATACAGGGATCTGAGCAGTTCTTC.

The chain combines TRBV9 with TRBJ2-3, with 9 bases aligning to TRBD1. Trimming took 4 bases from V and 3 from J; bases not matched to a gene: 9. Per germline, CDR1 SGDLS and CDR2 YYNGEE. The CDR3 is 16 amino acids. The CDR3 DNA sequence: TGTGCCAGCAGCCCGGGGGACAGGGTTAATACAGATACGCAGTATTTT. Translation: CASSPGDRVNTDTQYF. Using reference TRBV9 and TRBJ2-3 for the parts outside the CDR3, the full variable domain is DSGVTQTPKHLITATGQRVTLRCSPRSGDLSVYWYQQSLDQGLQFLIQYYNGEERAKGNILERFSAQQFPDLHSELNLSSLELGDSALYFCASSPGDRVNTDTQYFGPGTRLTVL.

The chain recombines TRBV4-1 with TRBJ2-7; 7 bases match TRBD1. CDR1 and CDR2 from the germline V gene are MGHRA and YSYEKL. The V segment lost 4 bases and the J segment 0 bases; nucleotides outside the gene matches: 15. The CDR3 consists of 18 residues. The chain's CDR3 is CASSPKIFDRDSSYEQYF. The CDR3 bases are TGCGCCAGCAGCCCGAAGATTTTTGACCGGGACAGCTCCTACGAGCAGTACTTC.

The rearrangement joins TRBV20-1 to TRBJ1-2; D not certain. V gave up 5 bases and J gave up 8 bases, with 12 bases separating them. CDR1 and CDR2 (germline): DFQATT, SNEGSKA (reference sequence). The CDR3 contains 11 residues. The CDR3 region is CSASSTGGYTF. For the CDR3, the DNA is TGCAGTGCTTCGTCGACTGGAGGCTACACCTTC.

The chain carries TRBV29-1 and TRBJ2-1; 11 bases agree with TRBD2. Per the germline V gene, CDR1 is SQVTM and CDR2 is ANQGSEA. Germline trimming cut 5 bases from V and 1 base from J; bases unmatched to any gene: 10. There are 17 residues in the CDR3. CDR3 bases: TGCAGCGTTACCGGGACTAGCGGACTTAGATCCTACAATGAGCAGTTCTTC. Its protein is CSVTGTSGLRSYNEQFF.